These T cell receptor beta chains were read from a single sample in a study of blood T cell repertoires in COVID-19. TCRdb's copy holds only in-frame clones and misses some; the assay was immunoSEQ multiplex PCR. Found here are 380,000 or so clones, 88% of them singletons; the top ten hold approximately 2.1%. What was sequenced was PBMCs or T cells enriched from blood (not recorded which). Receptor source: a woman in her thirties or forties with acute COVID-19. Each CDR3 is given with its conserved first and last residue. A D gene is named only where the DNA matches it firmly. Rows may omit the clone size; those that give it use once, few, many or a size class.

CDR3nt: TGCGCCAGCAGCGAGGACAGGGGGGGCTACGAGCAGTACTTC; CDR3aa: CASSEDRGGYEQYF; d_gene: TRBD1; v_gene: TRBV5-1; abundance: once; j_gene: TRBJ2-7
CDR3nt: TGCAGCGTTGAAGATAATACGGGCTACGAGCAGTACTTC; CDR3aa: CSVEDNTGYEQYF; d_gene: .; v_gene: TRBV29-1; abundance: .; j_gene: TRBJ2-7
CDR3nt: TGCAGCGTTGAAGATTGGCAGGGAGAGACCCAGTACTTC; CDR3aa: CSVEDWQGETQYF; d_gene: .; v_gene: TRBV29-1; abundance: .; j_gene: TRBJ2-5
CDR3nt: TGTGCCAGCAGCGCACAGGGGGCCGGGGAGCTGTTTTTT; CDR3aa: CASSAQGAGELFF; d_gene: TRBD1; v_gene: TRBV25-1; abundance: .; j_gene: TRBJ2-2
CDR3nt: TGCGCCAGCAGCCCGCCGGGCAGAGGGGAGACCCAGTACTTC; CDR3aa: CASSPPGRGETQYF; d_gene: .; v_gene: TRBV4-1; abundance: .; j_gene: TRBJ2-5
CDR3nt: TGTGCCTGGAGTGGTAGACAGAATCAGCCCCAGCATTTT; CDR3aa: CAWSGRQNQPQHF; d_gene: .; v_gene: TRBV30; abundance: .; j_gene: TRBJ1-5
CDR3nt: TGTGCCAGCAGTCAAACCGGGACAGAGACAAACATTCAGTACTTC; CDR3aa: CASSQTGTETNIQYF; d_gene: TRBD1; v_gene: TRBV2; abundance: .; j_gene: TRBJ2-4
CDR3nt: TGTGCCAGTAGTATCCAGGGCTACGAGCAGTACTTC; CDR3aa: CASSIQGYEQYF; d_gene: .; v_gene: TRBV19; abundance: .; j_gene: TRBJ2-7
CDR3nt: TGTGCCAGCGGTGCGGTGAACACAGATACGCAGTATTTT; CDR3aa: CASGAVNTDTQYF; d_gene: .; v_gene: TRBV2; abundance: .; j_gene: TRBJ2-3
CDR3nt: TGTGCCACCAGTGGCGGGACTAGCAATCAGCCCCAGCATTTT; CDR3aa: CATSGGTSNQPQHF; d_gene: .; v_gene: TRBV24-1; abundance: .; j_gene: TRBJ1-5
CDR3nt: TGTGCCAGCAGCCCGCAGGGTGGGAAGACCCAGTACTTC; CDR3aa: CASSPQGGKTQYF; d_gene: .; v_gene: TRBV9; abundance: .; j_gene: TRBJ2-5
CDR3nt: TGTGCCAGCAGTTTATCGACAGGTGGGGAGCAGTACTTC; CDR3aa: CASSLSTGGEQYF; d_gene: .; v_gene: TRBV27; abundance: .; j_gene: TRBJ2-7
CDR3nt: TGTGCCAGCAGGGGAGCGTACAATCAGCCCCAGCATTTT; CDR3aa: CASRGAYNQPQHF; d_gene: .; v_gene: TRBV12-3/TRBV12-4; abundance: .; j_gene: TRBJ1-5
CDR3nt: TGTGCCAGCAGCTTAGGGGGCGGGGGGCCCTCCTACGAGCAGTACTTC; CDR3aa: CASSLGGGGPSYEQYF; d_gene: .; v_gene: TRBV5-5; abundance: .; j_gene: TRBJ2-7
CDR3nt: TGTGCCAGCAGCTCCCTACAGGGATTCTCCTACGAGCAGTACTTC; CDR3aa: CASSSLQGFSYEQYF; d_gene: .; v_gene: TRBV5-6; abundance: .; j_gene: TRBJ2-7
CDR3nt: TGTGCCAGCAGAGAACAGTTGAACACTGAAGCTTTCTTT; CDR3aa: CASREQLNTEAFF; d_gene: .; v_gene: TRBV2; abundance: .; j_gene: TRBJ1-1
CDR3nt: TGTGCCAGCATCCTCTCGACAGGGCGTAACTATGGCTACACCTTC; CDR3aa: CASILSTGRNYGYTF; d_gene: TRBD1; v_gene: TRBV7-6; abundance: .; j_gene: TRBJ1-2
CDR3nt: TGTGCCAGCAGGGATGGACAGGGGGCGAATTCACCCCTCCACTTT; CDR3aa: CASRDGQGANSPLHF; d_gene: TRBD1; v_gene: TRBV6-5; abundance: .; j_gene: TRBJ1-6
CDR3nt: TGTGCCAGTAGTTCACCGGGGACAACCCATGGCTACACCTTC; CDR3aa: CASSSPGTTHGYTF; d_gene: .; v_gene: TRBV19; abundance: .; j_gene: TRBJ1-2
CDR3nt: TGTGCCAGCAGTTTCACAGGGTCCCACAATGAGCAGTTCTTC; CDR3aa: CASSFTGSHNEQFF; d_gene: .; v_gene: TRBV27; abundance: .; j_gene: TRBJ2-1
CDR3nt: TGTGCCAGCAGCCCTGGGACAGGCAAATCCGGGGAGCTGTTTTTT; CDR3aa: CASSPGTGKSGELFF; d_gene: TRBD1; v_gene: TRBV7-9; abundance: .; j_gene: TRBJ2-2
CDR3nt: TGTGCCAGCAGCCCCCTAGACGACCGCGATGATGGCTACACCTTC; CDR3aa: CASSPLDDRDDGYTF; d_gene: .; v_gene: TRBV7-8; abundance: .; j_gene: TRBJ1-2
CDR3nt: TGTGCCAGCAGCCACGGACAGGGTGAAGCCTCCGAGCAGTACTTC; CDR3aa: CASSHGQGEASEQYF; d_gene: TRBD1; v_gene: TRBV7-9; abundance: .; j_gene: TRBJ2-7
CDR3nt: TGTGCCAGCAGTGAATCTAAGGGAGGAATTGAGCTGTTTTTT; CDR3aa: CASSESKGGIELFF; d_gene: .; v_gene: TRBV6-1; abundance: .; j_gene: TRBJ2-2
CDR3nt: TGTGCCAGCAGCTTACAGTCTGTGGGGCCGGGGGGTGGCTACACCTTC; CDR3aa: CASSLQSVGPGGGYTF; d_gene: .; v_gene: TRBV7-8; abundance: .; j_gene: TRBJ1-2
CDR3nt: TGTGCCAGCAGTTTTAGGGACAGGGGGCGCGAAGCTTTCTTT; CDR3aa: CASSFRDRGREAFF; d_gene: TRBD1; v_gene: TRBV27; abundance: .; j_gene: TRBJ1-1
CDR3nt: TGTGCCAGCAGGCCCTCGGGACAGAGCCGCTACGAGCAGTACTTC; CDR3aa: CASRPSGQSRYEQYF; d_gene: TRBD1; v_gene: TRBV6-5; abundance: .; j_gene: TRBJ2-7
CDR3nt: TGCGCCAGCAGCTTGCATCCTAGCGGGGAATCAGATACGCAGTATTTT; CDR3aa: CASSLHPSGESDTQYF; d_gene: TRBD2; v_gene: TRBV5-1; abundance: .; j_gene: TRBJ2-3
CDR3nt: TGTGCCAGCAGCCAAGGATCGGGGAATAATGAAAAACTGTTTTTT; CDR3aa: CASSQGSGNNEKLFF; d_gene: .; v_gene: TRBV4-2; abundance: .; j_gene: TRBJ1-4
CDR3nt: TGCAGCGTAGTCACCGGGACACCGCGGGGGATGGCGTATGGCTACACCTTC; CDR3aa: CSVVTGTPRGMAYGYTF; d_gene: .; v_gene: TRBV29-1; abundance: once; j_gene: TRBJ1-2
CDR3nt: TGTGCCAGCAGCTTGTGGGCCAACTATGGCTACACCTTC; CDR3aa: CASSLWANYGYTF; d_gene: .; v_gene: TRBV5-4; abundance: .; j_gene: TRBJ1-2
CDR3nt: TGTGCCAGCAGTGAAGACACGAGCTCCTACGAGCAGTACTTC; CDR3aa: CASSEDTSSYEQYF; d_gene: .; v_gene: TRBV25-1; abundance: .; j_gene: TRBJ2-7
CDR3nt: TGTGCCACCAGTGATCCCACTATGTTCCCCGGGGAGCTGTTTTTT; CDR3aa: CATSDPTMFPGELFF; d_gene: .; v_gene: TRBV24-1; abundance: .; j_gene: TRBJ2-2
CDR3nt: TGTGCCAGCAGAAGAACGACCGGGACAGGGAACACCGGGGAGCTGTTTTTT; CDR3aa: CASRRTTGTGNTGELFF; d_gene: TRBD1; v_gene: TRBV28; abundance: .; j_gene: TRBJ2-2
CDR3nt: TGTGCCAGCAGCGTAGATCCAGGGAAAGACACCGGGGAGCTGTTTTTT; CDR3aa: CASSVDPGKDTGELFF; d_gene: .; v_gene: TRBV9; abundance: .; j_gene: TRBJ2-2
CDR3nt: TGTGCCAGCAGGCTTGGAGGTTTGAACACCGGGGAGCTGTTTTTT; CDR3aa: CASRLGGLNTGELFF; d_gene: .; v_gene: TRBV2; abundance: .; j_gene: TRBJ2-2